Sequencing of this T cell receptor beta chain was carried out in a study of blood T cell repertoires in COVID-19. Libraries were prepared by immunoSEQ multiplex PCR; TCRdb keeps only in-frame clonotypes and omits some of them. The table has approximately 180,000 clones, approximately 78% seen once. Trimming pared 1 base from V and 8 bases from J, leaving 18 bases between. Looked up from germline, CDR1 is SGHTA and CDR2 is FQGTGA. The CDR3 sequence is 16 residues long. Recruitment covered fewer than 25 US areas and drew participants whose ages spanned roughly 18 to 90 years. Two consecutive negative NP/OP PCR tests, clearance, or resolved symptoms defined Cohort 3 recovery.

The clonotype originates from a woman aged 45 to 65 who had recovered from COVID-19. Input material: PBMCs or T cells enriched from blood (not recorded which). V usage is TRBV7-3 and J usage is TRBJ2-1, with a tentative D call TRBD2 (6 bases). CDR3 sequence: CASSLSASASRDEQFF. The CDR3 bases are TGTGCCAGCAGCTTAAGTGCTAGCGCGAGCAGGGATGAGCAGTTCTTC.